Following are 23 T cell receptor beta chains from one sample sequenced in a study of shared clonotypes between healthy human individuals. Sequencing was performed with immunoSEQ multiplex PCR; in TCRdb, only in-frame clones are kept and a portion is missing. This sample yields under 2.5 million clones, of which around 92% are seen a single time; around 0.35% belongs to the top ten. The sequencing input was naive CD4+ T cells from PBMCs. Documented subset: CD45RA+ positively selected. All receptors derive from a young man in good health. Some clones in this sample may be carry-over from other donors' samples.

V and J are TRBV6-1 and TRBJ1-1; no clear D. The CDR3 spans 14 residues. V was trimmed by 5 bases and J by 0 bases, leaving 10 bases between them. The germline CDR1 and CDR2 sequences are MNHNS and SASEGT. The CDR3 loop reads CASSTQGMNTEAFF. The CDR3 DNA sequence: TGTGCCAGCAGTACCCAAGGGATGAACACTGAAGCTTTCTTT.

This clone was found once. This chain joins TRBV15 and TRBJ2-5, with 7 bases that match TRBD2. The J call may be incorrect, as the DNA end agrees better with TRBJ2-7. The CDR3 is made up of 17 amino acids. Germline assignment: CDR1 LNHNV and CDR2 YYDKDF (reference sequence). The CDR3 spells CATSATGAGAVSYEQYF. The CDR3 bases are TGTGCCACCAGCGCGACCGGGGCGGGAGCGGTCTCCTACGAGCAGTACTTC.

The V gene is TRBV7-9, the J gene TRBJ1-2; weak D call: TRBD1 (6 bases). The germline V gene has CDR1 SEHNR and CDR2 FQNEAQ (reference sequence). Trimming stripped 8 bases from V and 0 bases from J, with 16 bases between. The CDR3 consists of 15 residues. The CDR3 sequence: CASQYRDLANYGYTF. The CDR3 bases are TGTGCCAGCCAGTACAGGGACCTTGCTAACTATGGCTACACCTTC. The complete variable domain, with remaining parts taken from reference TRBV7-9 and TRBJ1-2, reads DTGVSQNPRHKITKRGQNVTFRCDPISEHNRLYWYRQTLGQGPEFLTYFQNEAQLEKSRLLSDRFSAERPKGSFSTLEIQRTEQGDSAMYLCASQYRDLANYGYTFGSGTRLTVV.

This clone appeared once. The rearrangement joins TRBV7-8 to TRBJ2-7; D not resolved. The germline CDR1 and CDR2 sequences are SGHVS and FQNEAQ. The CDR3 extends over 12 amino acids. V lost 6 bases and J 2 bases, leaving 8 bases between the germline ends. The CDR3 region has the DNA TGTGCCAGCAGTGACCAGACCTACGAGCAGTACTTC. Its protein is CASSDQTYEQYF. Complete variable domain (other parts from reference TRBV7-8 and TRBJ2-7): GAGVSQSPRYKVAKRGQDVALRCDPISGHVSLFWYQQALGQGPEFLTYFQNEAQLDKSGLPSDRFFAERPEGSVSTLKIQRTQQEDSAVYLCASSDQTYEQYFGPGTRLTVT.

The CDR3: CASSSPPEPQHF. DNA for the CDR3: TGTGCCAGCAGTAGCCCCCCCGAGCCCCAGCATTTT. This chain links TRBV28 with TRBJ1-5, with D hard to call. The V gene's germline CDR1 is MDHEN and CDR2 SYDVKM. This CDR3 contains 12 residues. Trimming removed 5 bases from V and 8 bases from J, with 10 bases in between.

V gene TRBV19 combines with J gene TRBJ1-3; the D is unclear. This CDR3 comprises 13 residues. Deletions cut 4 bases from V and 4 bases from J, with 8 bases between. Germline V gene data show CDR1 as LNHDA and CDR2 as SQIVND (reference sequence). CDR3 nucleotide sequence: TGTGCCAGTAGTACTTCCCAGGGAAACACCATATATTTT. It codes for CASSTSQGNTIYF.

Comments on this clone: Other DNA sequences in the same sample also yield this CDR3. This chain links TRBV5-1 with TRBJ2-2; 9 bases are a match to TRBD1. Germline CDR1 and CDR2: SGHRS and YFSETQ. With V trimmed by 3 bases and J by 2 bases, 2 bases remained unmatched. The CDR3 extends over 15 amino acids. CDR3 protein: CASSSGQGNTGELFF. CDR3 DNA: TGCGCCAGCAGCTCGGGACAGGGTAACACCGGGGAGCTGTTTTTT.

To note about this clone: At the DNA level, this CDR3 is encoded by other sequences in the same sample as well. The CDR3 loop is CASSEGGTQYF. DNA for the CDR3: TGTGCCAGCAGTGAAGGGGGTACGCAGTATTTT. V and J are TRBV2 and TRBJ2-3; D gene unclear. V dropped 1 base and J dropped 8 bases, with 4 bases sitting between them. This CDR3 is 11 amino acids long. In germline, CDR1 is SNHLY, CDR2 FYNNEI.

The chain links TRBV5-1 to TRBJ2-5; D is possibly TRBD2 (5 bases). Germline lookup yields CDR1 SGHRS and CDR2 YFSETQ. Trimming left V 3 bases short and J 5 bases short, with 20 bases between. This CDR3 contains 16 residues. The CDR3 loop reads CASSSGSPFSGETQYF. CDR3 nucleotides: TGCGCCAGCAGCTCCGGCTCACCCTTTTCGGGGGAGACCCAGTACTTC.

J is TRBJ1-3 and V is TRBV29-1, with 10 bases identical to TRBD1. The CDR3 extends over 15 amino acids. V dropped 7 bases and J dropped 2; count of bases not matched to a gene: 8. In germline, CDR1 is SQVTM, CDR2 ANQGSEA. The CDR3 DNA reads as TGCAGCGCCTCCCCCGGGACAGGGGCTGGAAACACCATATATTTT. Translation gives CSASPGTGAGNTIYF.

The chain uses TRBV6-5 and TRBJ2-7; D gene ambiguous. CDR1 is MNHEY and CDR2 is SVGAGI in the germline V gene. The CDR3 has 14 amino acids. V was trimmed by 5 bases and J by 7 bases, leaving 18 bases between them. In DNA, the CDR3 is TGTGCCAGCAGTCGAGACCCTACCCTCCCAGAGCAGTACTTC. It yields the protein CASSRDPTLPEQYF.

The CDR3 sequence is CASSPPLRTSGIYEQFF. In DNA, the CDR3 is TGTGCCAGCTCACCACCTCTGCGGACTAGCGGGATCTATGAGCAGTTCTTC. This chain joins TRBV18 and TRBJ2-1, with TRBD2 identical over 12 bases. J lost 8 bases, V lost 0 bases, and 8 bases had no gene match. This CDR3 comprises 17 residues. Per germline, CDR1 KGHSH and CDR2 LQKENI.

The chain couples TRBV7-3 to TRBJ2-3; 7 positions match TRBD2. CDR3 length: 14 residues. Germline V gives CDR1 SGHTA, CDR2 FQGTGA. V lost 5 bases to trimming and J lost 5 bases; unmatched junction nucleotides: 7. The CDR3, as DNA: TGTGCCAGCAGCAGGGGAGGGCCTGTAGATACGCAGTATTTT. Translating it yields CASSRGGPVDTQYF. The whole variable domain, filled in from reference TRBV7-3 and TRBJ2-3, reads GAGVSQTPSNKVTEKGKYVELRCDPISGHTALYWYRQSLGQGPEFLIYFQGTGAADDSGLPNDRFFAVRPEGSVSTLKIQRTERGDSAVYLCASSRGGPVDTQYFGPGTRLTVL.

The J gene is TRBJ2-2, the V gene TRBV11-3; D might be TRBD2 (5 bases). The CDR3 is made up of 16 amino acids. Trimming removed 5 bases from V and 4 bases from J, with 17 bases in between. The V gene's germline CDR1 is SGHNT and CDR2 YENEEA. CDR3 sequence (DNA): TGTGCCAGCAGCCCCCGGGGTGGCTGGAGCACCGGGGAGCTGTTTTTT. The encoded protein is CASSPRGGWSTGELFF. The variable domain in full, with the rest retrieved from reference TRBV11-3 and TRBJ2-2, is EAGVVQSPRYKIIEKKQPVAFWCNPISGHNTLYWYLQNLGQGPELLIRYENEEAVDDSQLPKDRFSAERLKGVDSTLKIQPAELGDSAVYLCASSPRGGWSTGELFFGEGSRLTVL.

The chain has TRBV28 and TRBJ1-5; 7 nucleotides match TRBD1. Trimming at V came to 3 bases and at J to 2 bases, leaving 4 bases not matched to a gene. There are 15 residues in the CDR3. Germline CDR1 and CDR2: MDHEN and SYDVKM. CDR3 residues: CASSLSGGRNQPQHF. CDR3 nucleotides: TGTGCCAGCAGTTTGTCAGGGGGACGCAATCAGCCCCAGCATTTT. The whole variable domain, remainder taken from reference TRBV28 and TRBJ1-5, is DVKVTQSSRYLVKRTGEKVFLECVQDMDHENMFWYRQDPGLGLRLIYFSYDVKMKEKGDIPEGYSVSREKKERFSLILESASTNQTSMYLCASSLSGGRNQPQHFGDGTRLSIL.

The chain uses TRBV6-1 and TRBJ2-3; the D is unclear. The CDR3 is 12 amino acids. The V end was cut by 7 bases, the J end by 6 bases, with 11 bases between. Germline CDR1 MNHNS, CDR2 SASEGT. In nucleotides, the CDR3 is TGTGCCAGCACGTTTCTTTCTGATACGCAGTATTTT. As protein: CASTFLSDTQYF.

The chain's CDR3 is CATRLAPSTDTQYF. CDR3 bases: TGTGCCACCCGACTAGCCCCGAGCACAGATACGCAGTATTTT. This chain connects TRBV10-3 to TRBJ2-3; TRBD2 matches at 7 bases. The V segment lost 10 bases and the J segment 0 bases; nucleotides outside the gene matches: 7. The CDR3 loop spans 14 amino acids. Germline V gene lookup returns CDR1 ENHRY and CDR2 SYGVKD.

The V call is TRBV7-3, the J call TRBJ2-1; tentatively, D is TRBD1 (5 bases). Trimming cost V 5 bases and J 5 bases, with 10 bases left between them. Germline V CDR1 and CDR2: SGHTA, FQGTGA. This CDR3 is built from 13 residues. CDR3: CASSTDINNEQFF. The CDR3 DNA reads TGTGCCAGCAGCACGGACATAAACAATGAGCAGTTCTTC.

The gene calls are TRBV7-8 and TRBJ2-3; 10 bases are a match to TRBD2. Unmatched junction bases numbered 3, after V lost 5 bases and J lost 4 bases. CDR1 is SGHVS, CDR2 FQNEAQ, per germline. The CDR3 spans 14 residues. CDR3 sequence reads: CASSQTSGADTQYF. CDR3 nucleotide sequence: TGTGCCAGCAGCCAAACTAGCGGGGCAGATACGCAGTATTTT.

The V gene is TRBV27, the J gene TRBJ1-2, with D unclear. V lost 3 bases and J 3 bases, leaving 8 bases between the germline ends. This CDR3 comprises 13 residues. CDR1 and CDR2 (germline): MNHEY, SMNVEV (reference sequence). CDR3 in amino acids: CASSLWGDYGYTF. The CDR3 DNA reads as TGTGCCAGCAGTTTGTGGGGTGACTATGGCTACACCTTC.

CDR3 sequence: CASSPTGESNTIYF. The CDR3, as DNA: TGTGCCAGCAGCCCGACAGGGGAATCGAACACCATATATTTT. V usage is TRBV14 and J usage is TRBJ1-3; 8 nucleotides agree with TRBD1. V lost 4 bases, J lost 7 bases, and 6 bases stayed unmatched. Germline assignment: CDR1 SGHDN and CDR2 FVKESK. The CDR3 spans 14 residues.

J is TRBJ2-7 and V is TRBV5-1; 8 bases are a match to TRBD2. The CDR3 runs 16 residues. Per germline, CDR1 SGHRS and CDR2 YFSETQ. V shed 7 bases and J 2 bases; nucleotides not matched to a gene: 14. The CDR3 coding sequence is TGCGCCAGCTCCCCACTAGCGGACAAAGGTGCCTACGAGCAGTACTTC. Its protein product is CASSPLADKGAYEQYF.

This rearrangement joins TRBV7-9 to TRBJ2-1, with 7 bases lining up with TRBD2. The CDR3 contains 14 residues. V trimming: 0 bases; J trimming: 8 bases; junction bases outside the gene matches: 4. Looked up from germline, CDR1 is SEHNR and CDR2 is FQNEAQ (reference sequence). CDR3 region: CASSLAGRIDEQFF. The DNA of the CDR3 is TGTGCCAGCAGCTTAGCCGGGAGGATCGATGAGCAGTTCTTC.